This T cell receptor beta chain appears in the sequencing data of a study of cytomegalovirus exposure and HLA in healthy donors. Study-level points and caveats: Across donors, presence/absence analyses took sequencing depth to be roughly uniform. For most subjects, TCR beta sequences were reported to predict HLA-A and HLA-B alleles with accuracy.

The study ran its PCR with 60 Vbeta and 13 Jbeta primers. Data came from immunoSEQ multiplex PCR; TCRdb stores just in-frame clones and leaves some out. The sample yields about 200,000 clones, approximately 85% seen once. As regards this clone: The antigen remains unidentified.

Germline CDR1 is SGHTA and CDR2 is FQGTGA. Trimming removed 1 base from V and 4 bases from J, with 10 bases in between. The CDR3 is 14 amino acids. The sequencing sample was made of PBMCs. V usage is TRBV7-3 and J usage is TRBJ1-2; D is unresolved. This clonotype originated in a woman aged 40 to 50 in good health and CMV-seronegative. CDR3 bases: TGTGCCAGCAGCTTAATGGGGAGAGGCTATGGCTACACCTTC. Protein sequence: CASSLMGRGYGYTF. Drawing the rest from reference TRBV7-3 and TRBJ1-2, the complete variable domain is GAGVSQTPSNKVTEKGKYVELRCDPISGHTALYWYRQSLGQGPEFLIYFQGTGAADDSGLPNDRFFAVRPEGSVSTLKIQRTERGDSAVYLCASSLMGRGYGYTFGSGTRLTVV.